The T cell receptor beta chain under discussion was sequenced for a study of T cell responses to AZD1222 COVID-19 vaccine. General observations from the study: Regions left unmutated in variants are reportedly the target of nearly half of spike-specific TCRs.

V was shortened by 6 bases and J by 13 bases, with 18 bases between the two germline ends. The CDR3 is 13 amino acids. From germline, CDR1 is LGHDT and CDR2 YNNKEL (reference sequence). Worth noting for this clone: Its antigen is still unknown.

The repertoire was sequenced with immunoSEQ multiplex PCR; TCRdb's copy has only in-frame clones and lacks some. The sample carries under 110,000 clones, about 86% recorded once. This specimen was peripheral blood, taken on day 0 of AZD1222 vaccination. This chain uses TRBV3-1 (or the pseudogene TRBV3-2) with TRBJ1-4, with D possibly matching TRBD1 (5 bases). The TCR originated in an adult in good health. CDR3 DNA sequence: TGTGCCAGCAGTCTAGAGGCCCAGGGAGGACTGTTTTTT. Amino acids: CASSLEAQGGLFF.